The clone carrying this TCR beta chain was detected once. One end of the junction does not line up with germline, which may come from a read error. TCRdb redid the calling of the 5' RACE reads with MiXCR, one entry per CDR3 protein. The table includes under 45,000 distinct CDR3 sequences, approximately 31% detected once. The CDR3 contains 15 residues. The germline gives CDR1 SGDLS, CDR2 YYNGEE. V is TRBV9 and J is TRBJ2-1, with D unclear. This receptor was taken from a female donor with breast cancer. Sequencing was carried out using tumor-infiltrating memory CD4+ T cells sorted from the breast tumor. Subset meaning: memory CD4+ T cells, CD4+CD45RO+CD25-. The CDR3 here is CAGSHTNLIYNEQFF. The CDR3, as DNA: TGTGCCGGCAGCCATACTAATCTTATCTACAATGAGCAGTTCTTC.